This T cell receptor beta chain comes out of a study of human T cells and chemical hapten exposure. Overall study context: Affected patients, primarily female, had alopecia areata, totalis or universalis. Per-sample TCR yield variation was attributed mainly to small pooled library volume differences.

As to time point: pre-sensitization, week 0. As to treatment: therapeutic diphenylcyclopropenone sensitization with weekly scalp DPC. TCRdb itself ran the RACE reads through MiXCR, one entry per CDR3 protein. Here the sample spans more than 250,000 distinct CDR3 sequences, roughly 8.9% being singletons. About this clonotype itself: Its antigen is currently unknown.

Study-level points and caveats: TCRs above 1 in 1000 frequency did not change with DPC sensitization.

The CDR3 covers 16 residues. V trimming: 4 bases; J trimming: 2 bases; junction bases outside the gene matches: 10. Germline assignment: CDR1 MDHEN and CDR2 SYDVKM. Material: whole blood, obtained in connection with sensitization to the hapten diphenylcyclopropenone (DPC). J is TRBJ2-5 and V is TRBV28; 7 nucleotides line up with TRBD1. This sequence was found in a woman in her forties with alopecia areata. Some clones in this sample may be carry-over from other donors' samples. CDR3 protein: CASSSPGDREQETQYF. CDR3 sequence (DNA): TGTGCCAGCAGTTCACCCGGAGACAGGGAACAAGAGACCCAGTACTTC. Using reference TRBV28 and TRBJ2-5 for the parts outside the CDR3, the full variable domain is DVKVTQSSRYLVKRTGEKVFLECVQDMDHENMFWYRQDPGLGLRLIYFSYDVKMKEKGDIPEGYSVSREKKERFSLILESASTNQTSMYLCASSSPGDREQETQYFGPGTRLLVL.